This T cell receptor (beta chain) was observed in a study of CD8 T cells in Susac syndrome. RNA was extracted with the RNeasy kit, and a quantity of roughly 0.45 to 1 ug was reverse transcribed using random hexamers. Coverage of TCR beta CDR3 amplification by immunoSEQ multiplex PCR extended to 54 Vbeta and 13 Jbeta. TCRdb recomputed calls from the immunoSEQ multiplex PCR reads with MiXCR, one row per CDR3 protein. The table includes 190,000 or so distinct CDR3 sequences, approximately 95% detected once. The sequence was collected from a human donor with multiple sclerosis. Specimen: CD4+ T cells from PBMCs.

CDR3 nucleotide sequence: TGCAGTGCTATTAGACAACCAGGCACAGATACGCAGTATTTT. Amino acid sequence: CSAIRQPGTDTQYF. V and J are TRBV20-1 and TRBJ2-3, with D uncertain. With 4 bases removed from V and 1 base from J, the gap between germline ends came to 12 bases. CDR1 and CDR2 (germline): DFQATT, SNEGSKA (reference sequence). There are 14 residues in the CDR3.